The 3 T cell receptor beta chains in this list originate from one sample, sequenced in a study of response to subunit inactivated influenza vaccine. From the RT-PCR reads, TCRdb called clonotypes with MiXCR, one entry per CDR3 protein. Here the sample spans hundreds of thousands of distinct CDR3 sequences, approximately 21% being singletons. This sample comprised PBMCs from blood, obtained 21 months after vaccination. The receptors were gathered from a man in his fifties or sixties who received an inactivated influenza vaccine.

The sample holds a few counts of this clonotype. The chain combines TRBV25-1 with TRBJ2-7; D is unresolved. The germline V gene has CDR1 MGHDK and CDR2 SYGVNS. CDR3 length: 13 residues. Trimming removed 10 bases at V and 0 bases at J, with 13 bases between. This CDR3 reads CAITYTSSYEQYF. DNA for the CDR3: TGTGCCATCACGTATACGAGCTCCTACGAGCAGTACTTC.

The chain couples TRBV18 to TRBJ2-7; 11 nucleotides agree with TRBD1. V lost 1 base and J lost 2; bases outside the gene matches: 16. Looked up from germline, CDR1 is KGHSH and CDR2 is LQKENI. The CDR3 covers 20 residues. The CDR3: CASSPLLVDRGRGFAYEQYF. The CDR3 region has the DNA TGTGCCAGCTCACCACTCCTCGTGGACAGGGGGCGCGGTTTTGCCTACGAGCAGTACTTC.

The chain employs TRBV7-2 and TRBJ1-2; 7 nucleotides line up with TRBD1. The CDR3 covers 13 residues. The J segment lost 4 bases and the V segment lost 8 bases, leaving 7 bases of the junction unmatched. The germline CDR1 and CDR2 sequences are SGHTA and FQGNSA. The CDR3: CASEDRNFYGYTF. The DNA of the CDR3 is TGTGCCAGCGAGGACAGGAACTTCTATGGCTACACCTTC. The variable domain in full, with the rest retrieved from reference TRBV7-2 and TRBJ1-2, is GAGVSQSPSNKVTEKGKDVELRCDPISGHTALYWYRQSLGQGLEFLIYFQGNSAPDKSGLPSDRFSAERTGGSVSTLTIQRTQQEDSAVYLCASEDRNFYGYTFGSGTRLTVV.